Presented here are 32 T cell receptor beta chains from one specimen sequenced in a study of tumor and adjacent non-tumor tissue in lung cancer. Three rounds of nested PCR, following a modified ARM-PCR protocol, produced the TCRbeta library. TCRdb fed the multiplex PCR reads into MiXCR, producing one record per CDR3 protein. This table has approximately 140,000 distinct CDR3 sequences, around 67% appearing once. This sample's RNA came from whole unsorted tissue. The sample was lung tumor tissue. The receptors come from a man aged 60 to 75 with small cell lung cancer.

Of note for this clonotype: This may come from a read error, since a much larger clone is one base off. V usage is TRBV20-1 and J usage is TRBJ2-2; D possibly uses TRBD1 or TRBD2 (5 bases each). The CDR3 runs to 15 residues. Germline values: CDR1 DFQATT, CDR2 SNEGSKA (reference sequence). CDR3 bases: TGCAGTGTTAGAGAGGGGCAGGGTGTAACCGGGGAGCTGTTTTTT. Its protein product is CSVREGQGVTGELFF.

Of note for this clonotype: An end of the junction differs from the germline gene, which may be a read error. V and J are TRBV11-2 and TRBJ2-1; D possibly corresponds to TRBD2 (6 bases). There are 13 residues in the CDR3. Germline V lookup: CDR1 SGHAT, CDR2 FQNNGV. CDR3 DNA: TGTACCAGCAGCCTCAGACTAGTCAATGAGCGGTTCTTC. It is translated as CTSSLRLVNERFF.

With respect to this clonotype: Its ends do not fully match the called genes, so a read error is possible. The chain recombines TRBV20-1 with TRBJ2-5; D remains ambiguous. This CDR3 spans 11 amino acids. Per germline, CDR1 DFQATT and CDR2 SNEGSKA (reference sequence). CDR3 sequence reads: CSVRREEIQYF. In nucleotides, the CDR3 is TGCAGTGTAAGGAGAGAAGAGATCCAGTACTTC.

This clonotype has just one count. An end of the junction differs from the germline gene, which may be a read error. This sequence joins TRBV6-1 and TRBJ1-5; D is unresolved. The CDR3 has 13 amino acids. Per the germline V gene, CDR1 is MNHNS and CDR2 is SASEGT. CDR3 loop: CANSLEGNQPQHF. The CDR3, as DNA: TGTGCCAACAGTTTGGAGGGCAATCAACCCCAGCATTTT.

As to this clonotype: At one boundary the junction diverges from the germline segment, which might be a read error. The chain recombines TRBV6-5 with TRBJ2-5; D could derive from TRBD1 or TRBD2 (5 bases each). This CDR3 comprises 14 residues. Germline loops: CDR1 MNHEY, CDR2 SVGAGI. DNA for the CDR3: TGTACCAGCAGCTTACAGGTTTTTGGGGAGACCCAGAACTTC. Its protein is CTSSLQVFGETQNF.

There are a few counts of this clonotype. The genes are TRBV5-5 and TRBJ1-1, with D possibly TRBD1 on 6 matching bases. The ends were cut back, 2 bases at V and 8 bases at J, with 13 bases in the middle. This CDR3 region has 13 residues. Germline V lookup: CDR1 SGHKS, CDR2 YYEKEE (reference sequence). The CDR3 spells CASSLNIGQEAFF. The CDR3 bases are TGTGCCAGCAGCTTAAACATCGGACAGGAAGCTTTCTTT.

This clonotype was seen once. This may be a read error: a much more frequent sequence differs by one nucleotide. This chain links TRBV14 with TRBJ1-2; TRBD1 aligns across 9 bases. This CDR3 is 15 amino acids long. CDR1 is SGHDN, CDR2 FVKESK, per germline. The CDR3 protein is CASGHGWDRDDGYTF. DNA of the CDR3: TGTGCCAGCGGCCACGGATGGGACAGGGACGATGGCTACACCTTC.

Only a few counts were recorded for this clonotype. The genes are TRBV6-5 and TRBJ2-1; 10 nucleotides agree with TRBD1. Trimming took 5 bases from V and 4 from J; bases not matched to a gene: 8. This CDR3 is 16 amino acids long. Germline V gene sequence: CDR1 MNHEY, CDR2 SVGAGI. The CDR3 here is CASSRPGTGVYNEQFF. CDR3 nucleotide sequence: TGTGCCAGCAGTAGACCCGGGACAGGGGTTTACAATGAGCAGTTCTTC.

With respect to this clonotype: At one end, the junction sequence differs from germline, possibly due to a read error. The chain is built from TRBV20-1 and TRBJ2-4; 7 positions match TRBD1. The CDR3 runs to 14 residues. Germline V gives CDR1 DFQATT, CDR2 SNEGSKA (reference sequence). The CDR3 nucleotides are TGTAGTGCGAACGGGACAGCTGTGGGAAACACTCAGTACTTC. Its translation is CSANGTAVGNTQYF.

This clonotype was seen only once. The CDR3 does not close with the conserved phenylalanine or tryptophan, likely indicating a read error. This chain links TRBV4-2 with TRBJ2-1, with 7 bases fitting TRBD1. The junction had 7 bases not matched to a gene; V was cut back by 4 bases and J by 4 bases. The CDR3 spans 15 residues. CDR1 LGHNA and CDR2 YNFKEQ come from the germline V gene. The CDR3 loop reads CASSRGQVGYNEQFL. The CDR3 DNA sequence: TGTGCCAGCAGCCGAGGACAGGTGGGATACAATGAGCAGTTCTTA.

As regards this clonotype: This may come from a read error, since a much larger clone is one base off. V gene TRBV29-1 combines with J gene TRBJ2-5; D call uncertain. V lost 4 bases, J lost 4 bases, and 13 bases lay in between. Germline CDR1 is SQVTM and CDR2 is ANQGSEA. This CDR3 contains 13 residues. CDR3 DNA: TGCAGCGTTGGCGTAAACCTGGGAGAGACCCAGTACTTC. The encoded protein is CSVGVNLGETQYF.

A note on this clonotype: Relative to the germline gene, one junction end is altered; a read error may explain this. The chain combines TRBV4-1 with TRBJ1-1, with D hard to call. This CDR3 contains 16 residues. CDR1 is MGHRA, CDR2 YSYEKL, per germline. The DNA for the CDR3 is TGTGCCAGCAGCCAAGATCTAGTGGCGGTGAACACTGAAGTTTTCTTT. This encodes CASSQDLVAVNTEVFF.

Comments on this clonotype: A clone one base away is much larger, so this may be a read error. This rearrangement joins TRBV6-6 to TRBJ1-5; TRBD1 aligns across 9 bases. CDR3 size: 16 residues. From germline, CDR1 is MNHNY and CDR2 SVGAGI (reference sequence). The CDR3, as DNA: TGTGCCAGCAGTGGACTACTTGGACAGGGGAATCAGTCCCAGCATTTT. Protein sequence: CASSGLLGQGNQSQHF.

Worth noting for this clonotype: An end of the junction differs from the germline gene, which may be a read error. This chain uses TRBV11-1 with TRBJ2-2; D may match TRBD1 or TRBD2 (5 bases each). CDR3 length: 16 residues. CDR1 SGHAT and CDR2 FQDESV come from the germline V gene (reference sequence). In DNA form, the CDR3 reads TGTGCCAGCAAATCTAGGGGAAGTCTTAACACCGGGGATCTGTTTTTT. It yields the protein CASKSRGSLNTGDLFF.

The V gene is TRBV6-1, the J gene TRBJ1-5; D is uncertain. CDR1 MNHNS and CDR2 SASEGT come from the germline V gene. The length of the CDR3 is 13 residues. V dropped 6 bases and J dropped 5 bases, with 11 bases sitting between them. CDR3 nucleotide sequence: TGTGCCAGCAGAATATTGGACGATCAGCCCCAGCATTTT. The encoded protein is CASRILDDQPQHF.

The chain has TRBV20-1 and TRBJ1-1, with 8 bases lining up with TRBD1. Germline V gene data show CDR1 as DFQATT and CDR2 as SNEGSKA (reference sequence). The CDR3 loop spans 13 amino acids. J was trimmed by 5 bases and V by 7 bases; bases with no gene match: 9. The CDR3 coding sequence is TGCAGTGTTCCGGGACAGGTGAGGACTGAAGCTTTCTTT. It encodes CSVPGQVRTEAFF.

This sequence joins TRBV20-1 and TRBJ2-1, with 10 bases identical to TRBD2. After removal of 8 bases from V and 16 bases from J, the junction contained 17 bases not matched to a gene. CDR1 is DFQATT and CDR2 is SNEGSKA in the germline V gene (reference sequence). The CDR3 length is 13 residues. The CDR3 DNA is TGCAGTCCCAGCGGGAGGGCGGGGAATGATCACTTCTTC. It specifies CSPSGRAGNDHFF.

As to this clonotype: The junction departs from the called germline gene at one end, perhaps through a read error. This CDR3 is CSARGGNTDMQYF. CDR3 sequence (DNA): TGCAGTGCTAGGGGCGGGAATACAGATATGCAGTATTTT. The gene calls are TRBV20-1 and TRBJ2-3, with D perhaps TRBD2 (6 bases). This CDR3 is built from 13 residues. Germline V lookup: CDR1 DFQATT, CDR2 SNEGSKA (reference sequence).

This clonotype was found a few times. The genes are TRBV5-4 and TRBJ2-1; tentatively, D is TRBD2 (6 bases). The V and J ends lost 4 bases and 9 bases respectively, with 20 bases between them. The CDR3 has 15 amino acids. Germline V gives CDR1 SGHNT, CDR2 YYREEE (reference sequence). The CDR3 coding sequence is TGTGCCAGCAGCCCAACGGGGGAGCGGTACGGTGAGCAGTTCTTC. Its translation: CASSPTGERYGEQFF.

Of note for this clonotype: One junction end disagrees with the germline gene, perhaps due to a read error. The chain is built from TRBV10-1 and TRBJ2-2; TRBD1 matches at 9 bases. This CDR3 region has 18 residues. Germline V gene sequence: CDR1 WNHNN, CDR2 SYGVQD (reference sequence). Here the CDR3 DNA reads TGTGCCAGCAGTGAGTCCCTCGGACAGGGGACATCCACCGGGGAGCTGTTTTTT. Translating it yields CASSESLGQGTSTGELFF.

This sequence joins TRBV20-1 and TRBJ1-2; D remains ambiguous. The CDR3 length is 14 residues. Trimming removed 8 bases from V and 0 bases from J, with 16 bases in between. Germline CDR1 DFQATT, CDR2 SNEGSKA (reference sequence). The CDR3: CSSPNFGANYGYTF. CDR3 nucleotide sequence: TGCAGTTCCCCCAACTTCGGGGCTAACTATGGCTACACCTTC.

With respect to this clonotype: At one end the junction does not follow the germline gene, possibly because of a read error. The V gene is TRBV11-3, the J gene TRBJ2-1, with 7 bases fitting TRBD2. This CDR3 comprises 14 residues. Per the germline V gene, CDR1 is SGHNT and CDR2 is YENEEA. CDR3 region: CVSSLSRGGNERFF. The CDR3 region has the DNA TGTGTCAGTAGCTTAAGCCGGGGAGGGAATGAGCGGTTCTTC.

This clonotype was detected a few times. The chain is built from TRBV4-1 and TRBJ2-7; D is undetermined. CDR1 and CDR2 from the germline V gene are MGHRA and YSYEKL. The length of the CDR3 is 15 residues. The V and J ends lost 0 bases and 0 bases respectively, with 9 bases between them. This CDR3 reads CASSQDRGDSYEQYV. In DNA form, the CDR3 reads TGCGCCAGCAGCCAAGATAGAGGCGACTCCTACGAGCAGTACGTC.

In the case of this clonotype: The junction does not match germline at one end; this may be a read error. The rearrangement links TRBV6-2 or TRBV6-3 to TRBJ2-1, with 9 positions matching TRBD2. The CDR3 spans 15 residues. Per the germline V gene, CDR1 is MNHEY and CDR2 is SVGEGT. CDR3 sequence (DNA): TGTGCAAGCAGTTCTCTAGCGGGGATGAGTACTGAGCAGTTCTTC. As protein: CASSSLAGMSTEQFF.

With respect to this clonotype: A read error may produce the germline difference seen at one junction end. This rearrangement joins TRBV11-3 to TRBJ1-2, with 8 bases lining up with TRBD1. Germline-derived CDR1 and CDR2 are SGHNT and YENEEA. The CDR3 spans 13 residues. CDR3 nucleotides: TGTACCAGCAGCCTGGACAGGGAATATGGCTACACGTTC. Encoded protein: CTSSLDREYGYTF.

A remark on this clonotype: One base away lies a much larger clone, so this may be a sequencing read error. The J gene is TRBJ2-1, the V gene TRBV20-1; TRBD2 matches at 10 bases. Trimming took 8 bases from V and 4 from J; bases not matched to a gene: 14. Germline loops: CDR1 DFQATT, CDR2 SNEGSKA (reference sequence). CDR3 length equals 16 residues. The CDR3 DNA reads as TGCAGTTCTAACTCCCTGACTAGCGGGTCGTACAATGAGCAGTTCTTC. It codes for CSSNSLTSGSYNEQFF.

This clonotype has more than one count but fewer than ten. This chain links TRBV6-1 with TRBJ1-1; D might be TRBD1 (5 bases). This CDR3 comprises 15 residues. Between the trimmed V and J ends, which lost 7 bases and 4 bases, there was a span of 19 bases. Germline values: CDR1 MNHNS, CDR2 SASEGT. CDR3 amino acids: CASTFEGRGSTEAFF. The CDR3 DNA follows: TGTGCCAGCACCTTCGAGGGGAGGGGAAGCACTGAAGCTTTCTTT.

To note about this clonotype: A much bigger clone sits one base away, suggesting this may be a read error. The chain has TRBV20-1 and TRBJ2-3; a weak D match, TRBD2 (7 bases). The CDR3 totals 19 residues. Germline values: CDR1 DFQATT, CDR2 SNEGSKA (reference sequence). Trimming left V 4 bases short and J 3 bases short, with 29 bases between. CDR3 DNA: TGCAGTGCTACCTCAAATAGACTAGGGGGAGGGCGACTTACAGATACGCAGTATTTT. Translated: CSATSNRLGGGRLTDTQYF.

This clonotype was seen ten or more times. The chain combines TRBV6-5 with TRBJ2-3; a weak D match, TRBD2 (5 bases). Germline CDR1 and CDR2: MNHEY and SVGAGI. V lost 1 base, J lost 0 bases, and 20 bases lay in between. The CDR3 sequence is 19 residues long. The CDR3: CASSYLRPSEATSTDTQYF. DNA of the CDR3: TGTGCCAGCAGTTACTTAAGACCCTCGGAGGCGACTAGCACAGATACGCAGTATTTT.

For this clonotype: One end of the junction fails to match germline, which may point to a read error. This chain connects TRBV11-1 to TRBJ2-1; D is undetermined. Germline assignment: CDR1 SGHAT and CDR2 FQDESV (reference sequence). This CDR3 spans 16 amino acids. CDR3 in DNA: TGTGCCTGCAGCTCCGAAGTGGGAACGAATTACAACGAGCAGTTCTTC. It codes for CACSSEVGTNYNEQFF.

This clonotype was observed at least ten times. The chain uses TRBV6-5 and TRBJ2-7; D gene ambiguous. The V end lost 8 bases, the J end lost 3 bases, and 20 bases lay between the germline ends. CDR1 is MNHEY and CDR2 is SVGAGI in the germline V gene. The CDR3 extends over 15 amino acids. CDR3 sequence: CASSPDPIPYYEQYF. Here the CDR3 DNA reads TGTGCCAGCTCCCCAGACCCAATCCCTTACTACGAGCAGTACTTC.

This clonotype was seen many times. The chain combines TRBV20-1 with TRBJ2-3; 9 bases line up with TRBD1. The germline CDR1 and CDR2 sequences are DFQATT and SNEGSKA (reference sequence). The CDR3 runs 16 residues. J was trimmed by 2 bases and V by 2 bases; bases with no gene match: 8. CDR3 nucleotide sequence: TGCAGTGCTAGAACTCCGGGACAGGGTGACACAGATACGCAGTATTTT. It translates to CSARTPGQGDTDTQYF.